This T cell receptor beta chain was sequenced in a study of blood T cell repertoires in COVID-19. Study-wide context: Samples of COVID-19 (acute and convalescent) were obtained from the United States, Italy and Spain. PBMCs, B-cell-depleted T cells, or T cells provided the cDNA or gDNA that made up the material.

Original data processing: Nucleated cell counts were estimated from reference gene primer amplification. The repertoire was sequenced with immunoSEQ multiplex PCR; TCRdb's copy has only in-frame clones and lacks some. That table furnishes V, J and clone size, whereas the DNA furnished D and trimming. The sample has approximately 61,000 clones, just under 85% seen once. Trimming left V 2 bases short and J 0 bases short, with 12 bases between. CDR1 is SNHLY, CDR2 FYNNEI, per germline. The CDR3 is 16 amino acids. V gene TRBV2 combines with J gene TRBJ2-3, with D perhaps matching TRBD2 (7 bases). The sample taken for sequencing was peripheral blood. This receptor was identified in an older man with acute or convalescent COVID-19. DNA of the CDR3: TGTGCCAGCAGTGAACTGGCGGGGGCTAGCACAGATACGCAGTATTTT. Its protein product is CASSELAGASTDTQYF.